This entry lists 7 T cell receptor beta chains sequenced from one sample in a study of blood T cell repertoires in COVID-19. Assay used: immunoSEQ multiplex PCR; TCRdb lists only in-frame clones, some missing. The profile covers some 180,000 clones, with roughly 80% appearing a single time and less than 15% taken by the ten largest. The source material was peripheral blood. These TCRs come from an elderly woman with COVID-19, enrolled during active disease.

The V and J genes are TRBV29-1 and TRBJ1-4; D gene unclear. CDR3 size: 13 residues. Per the germline V gene, CDR1 is SQVTM and CDR2 is ANQGSEA. V lost 6 bases, J lost 4 bases, and 12 bases lay in between. The chain's CDR3 is CSVVSPDNEKLFF. The CDR3 DNA follows: TGCAGCGTCGTGAGTCCTGATAATGAAAAACTGTTTTTT.

The chain is built from TRBV6-5 and TRBJ1-4; 8 bases match TRBD1. J lost 7 bases, V lost 4 bases, and 2 bases had no gene match. CDR3 length: 13 residues. Germline assignment: CDR1 MNHEY and CDR2 SVGAGI. The CDR3 DNA sequence: TGTGCCAGCAGTTTCGACAGGGGTGAAAAACTGTTTTTT. Its translation is CASSFDRGEKLFF.

The CDR3 here is CASSLIFWGRTFYTEAFF. DNA for the CDR3: TGTGCCAGCAGCTTAATATTTTGGGGCAGGACCTTCTACACTGAAGCTTTCTTT. The rearrangement uses TRBV7-8 and TRBJ1-1; D is perhaps TRBD1 (5 bases). CDR3 length: 18 residues. Germline V gene sequence: CDR1 SGHVS, CDR2 FQNEAQ. V lost 2 bases and J 3 bases, leaving 22 bases between the germline ends.

The chain has TRBV30 and TRBJ1-2; 11 nucleotides line up with TRBD1. V lost 3 bases and J lost 4; bases outside the gene matches: 7. The CDR3 covers 15 residues. Per the germline V gene, CDR1 is GTSNPN and CDR2 is SVGIG (reference sequence). The CDR3 DNA is TGTGCCTGGAGGCGGGACAGGGGGTTGTCCTATGGCTACACCTTC. Amino acids: CAWRRDRGLSYGYTF.

The chain combines TRBV25-1 with TRBJ1-2; 9 nucleotides agree with TRBD1. CDR1 MGHDK and CDR2 SYGVNS come from the germline V gene. The J segment lost 8 bases and the V segment lost 4 bases, leaving 5 bases of the junction unmatched. This CDR3 contains 13 residues. CDR3 protein: CASSVDRGRGYTF. For the CDR3, the DNA is TGTGCCAGCAGTGTGGACAGGGGAAGGGGCTACACCTTC.

The chain is built from TRBV5-5 and TRBJ1-2, with D maybe TRBD1 (5 bases). This CDR3 spans 15 amino acids. Germline values: CDR1 SGHKS, CDR2 YYEKEE (reference sequence). Trimming pared 2 bases from V and 4 bases from J, leaving 15 bases between. The CDR3 sequence is CASSFADETGYGYTF. The CDR3 DNA is TGTGCCAGCAGCTTCGCGGACGAAACAGGCTATGGCTACACCTTC.

The gene calls are TRBV11-3 and TRBJ2-3; 7 bases map to TRBD1. Per the germline V gene, CDR1 is SGHNT and CDR2 is YENEEA. The CDR3 contains 14 residues. V was clipped by 2 bases and J by 3 bases; unmatched bases: 2. In DNA, the CDR3 is TGTGCCAGCAGCTTACGACAGGGTACAGATACGCAGTATTTT. It yields the protein CASSLRQGTDTQYF.